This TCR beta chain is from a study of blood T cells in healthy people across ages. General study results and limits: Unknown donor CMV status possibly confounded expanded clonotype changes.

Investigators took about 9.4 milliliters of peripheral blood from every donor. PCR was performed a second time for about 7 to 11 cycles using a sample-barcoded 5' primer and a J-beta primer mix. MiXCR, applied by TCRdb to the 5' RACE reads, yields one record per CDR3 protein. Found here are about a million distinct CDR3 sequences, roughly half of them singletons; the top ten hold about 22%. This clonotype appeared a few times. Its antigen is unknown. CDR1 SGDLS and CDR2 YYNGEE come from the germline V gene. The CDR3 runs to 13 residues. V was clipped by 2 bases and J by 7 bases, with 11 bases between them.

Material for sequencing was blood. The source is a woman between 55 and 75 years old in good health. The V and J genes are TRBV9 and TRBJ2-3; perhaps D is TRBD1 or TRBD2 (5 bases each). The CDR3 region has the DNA TGTGCCAGCAGCGTCCATGAGGGGAATACGCAGTATTTT. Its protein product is CASSVHEGNTQYF.